This T cell receptor beta chain is from a study of T cell clones after liver transplantation. The V and J ends lost 3 bases and 3 bases respectively, with 2 bases between them. This CDR3 is 11 amino acids long. CDR1 is DFQATT, CDR2 SNEGSKA, per germline (reference sequence). Method: immunoSEQ multiplex PCR; TCRdb's copy keeps in-frame clones and lacks some. This sample yields about 99,000 clones, of which about 80% are seen a single time; around 2.9% belongs to the top ten. This receptor was obtained from a human patient who received a liver transplant. Some T cells here may be from the graft donor. The material sequenced was CD4+ T cells from blood, taken approximately 50 months after liver transplant. The V gene is TRBV20-1, the J gene TRBJ2-2; D unclear. CDR3 in amino acids: CSARDTGELFF. The CDR3 region has the DNA TGCAGTGCTAGGGACACCGGGGAGCTGTTTTTT.